These 4 T cell receptor beta chains share one sample of origin, sequenced in a study of blood T cell repertoires in COVID-19. TCRdb's table, derived via immunoSEQ multiplex PCR, lists solely in-frame clones and lacks some. The sample lists 140,000 to 150,000 clones, approximately 82% occurring once. The specimen was peripheral blood. Every receptor here comes from a human donor with acute or convalescent COVID-19. The donor label of this sample is uncertain.

The sample holds a few counts of this clone. This chain uses TRBV29-1 with TRBJ1-4; D gene ambiguous. The CDR3 length is 13 residues. Trimming removed 0 bases from V and 7 bases from J, with 9 bases in between. Germline V lookup: CDR1 SQVTM, CDR2 ANQGSEA. CDR3 sequence: CSVEDRGFEKLFF. CDR3 sequence (DNA): TGCAGCGTTGAAGATCGAGGGTTTGAAAAACTGTTTTTT.

This sequence joins TRBV6-5 and TRBJ1-5; D is unresolved. Germline V gene lookup returns CDR1 MNHEY and CDR2 SVGAGI. The CDR3 contains 16 residues. V was trimmed by 0 bases and J by 0 bases, leaving 9 bases between them. The CDR3 DNA reads as TGTGCCAGCAGTTACTCGTACGGGTATAGCAATCAGCCCCAGCATTTT. It codes for CASSYSYGYSNQPQHF.

This chain joins TRBV19 and TRBJ1-2, with TRBD1 matching 9 bases. Germline V gene sequence: CDR1 LNHDA, CDR2 SQIVND (reference sequence). The V gene end was trimmed by 4 bases and the J gene end by 10 bases; junction bases not matched to a gene: 10. This CDR3 contains 14 residues. CDR3 amino acids: CASSTFRDRVVYTF. The DNA for the CDR3 is TGTGCCAGTAGTACCTTCCGGGACAGGGTAGTCTACACCTTC.

The genes are TRBV7-9 and TRBJ1-2; 12 positions match TRBD1. The length of the CDR3 is 17 residues. The germline gives CDR1 SEHNR, CDR2 FQNEAQ (reference sequence). J was trimmed by 1 base and V by 3 bases; bases with no gene match: 6. Here the CDR3 reads CASSFTGTGGLNYGYTF. The DNA for the CDR3 is TGTGCCAGCAGCTTTACCGGGACAGGGGGCCTTAACTATGGCTACACCTTC.